The 5 T cell receptor beta chains given below trace back to one sample, sequenced in a study of blood T cell repertoires in COVID-19. TCRdb's copy holds only in-frame clones and misses some; the assay was immunoSEQ multiplex PCR. The repertoire has almost 250,000 clones, about 82% of them found once; the top ten carry approximately 8.6%. Material: PBMCs or T cells enriched from blood (not recorded which). These receptor sequences come from a woman aged 50 to 65 with acute COVID-19.

The chain has TRBV7-9 and TRBJ2-7; D might be TRBD1 (6 bases). Germline V gene lookup returns CDR1 SEHNR and CDR2 FQNEAQ (reference sequence). The CDR3 is made up of 15 amino acids. With 7 bases removed from V and 7 bases from J, the gap between germline ends came to 23 bases. The chain's CDR3 is CASTKGGQGLEEQYF. CDR3 in DNA: TGTGCCAGCACCAAAGGTGGGCAGGGGCTTGAAGAGCAGTACTTC. The full variable domain, with the rest looked up from reference TRBV7-9 and TRBJ2-7, is DTGVSQNPRHKITKRGQNVTFRCDPISEHNRLYWYRQTLGQGPEFLTYFQNEAQLEKSRLLSDRFSAERPKGSFSTLEIQRTEQGDSAMYLCASTKGGQGLEEQYFGPGTRLTVT.

The chain uses TRBV4-2 and TRBJ2-7, with D uncertain. With 1 base removed from V and 5 bases from J, the gap between germline ends came to 12 bases. CDR1 is LGHNA and CDR2 is YNFKEQ in the germline V gene. The CDR3 runs to 14 residues. CDR3 loop: CASSQVPGPDEQYF. Written as DNA, the CDR3 is TGTGCCAGCAGCCAAGTCCCTGGGCCCGACGAGCAGTACTTC.

On this clone itself: At the DNA level, this CDR3 is encoded by other sequences in the same sample as well. The chain combines TRBV10-3 with TRBJ1-3, with TRBD1 matching 11 bases. Unmatched junction bases numbered 2, after V lost 6 bases and J lost 4 bases. This CDR3 has 14 residues. Germline V gives CDR1 ENHRY, CDR2 SYGVKD. DNA for the CDR3: TGTGCCATCAGCAGGACAGGGGGCGGAAACACCATATATTTT. Residues: CAISRTGGGNTIYF.

The chain employs TRBV24-1 and TRBJ2-3, with 9 bases fitting TRBD2. The germline V gene has CDR1 KGHDR and CDR2 SFDVKD. The CDR3 has 17 amino acids. V lost 4 bases, J lost 3 bases, and 10 bases stayed unmatched. As DNA, the CDR3 is TGTGCCACCAGTGAGGGCGAGCGGGGGGTAGGGACAGATACGCAGTATTTT. Its translation is CATSEGERGVGTDTQYF.

This clone appeared a few times. V gene TRBV12-5 combines with J gene TRBJ1-6; D unresolved. Germline V gene data show CDR1 as LGHNT and CDR2 as FRNRAP. This CDR3 contains 12 residues. V shed 8 bases and J shed 8 bases, with 10 bases lying between them. In nucleotides, the CDR3 is TGTGCTAGTCAACAGACGGATTCACCCCTCCACTTT. It encodes CASQQTDSPLHF.